These 25 T cell receptor beta chains were sequenced from one sample in a study of radiation and T cells in renal cell carcinoma. Sequencing was performed with immunoSEQ multiplex PCR; in TCRdb, only in-frame clones are kept and a portion is missing. The repertoire has some 26,000 clones, roughly 80% of them found once; the top ten carry roughly 30%. The time point denotes: blood 2 weeks post-SBRT. Specified treatment: 15 Gy SBRT to primary tumor, nephrectomy 4 weeks later. The input for sequencing was blood, taken from a patient whose treatment included radiotherapy and nephrectomy. Receptor source: a man aged 60-69 years with renal cell carcinoma.

The J gene is TRBJ1-1, the V gene TRBV5-1; 7 nucleotides agree with TRBD1. This CDR3 is built from 18 residues. The germline V gene encodes CDR1 SGHRS and CDR2 YFSETQ. Trimming cost V 6 bases and J 0 bases; bases outside gene matches: 17. DNA for the CDR3: TGCGCCAGCACCGCCTATGCAGGGGGGGCGGATATGAACACTGAAGCTTTCTTT. Translating gives CASTAYAGGADMNTEAFF.

The chain uses TRBV9 and TRBJ2-7; TRBD2 matches at 13 bases. This CDR3 is built from 16 residues. Germline V gives CDR1 SGDLS, CDR2 YYNGEE. The ends lost 4 bases at V and 3 bases at J; junction bases unmatched: 7. The CDR3 DNA sequence: TGTGCCAGCAGCCCTGGACTAGCGGGAGTGCGCTACGAGCAGTACTTC. This translates into CASSPGLAGVRYEQYF.

The genes are TRBV19 and TRBJ2-7, with 13 bases identical to TRBD2. CDR3 length: 15 amino acids. The junction had 3 bases not matched to a gene; V was cut back by 4 bases and J by 3 bases. The germline gives CDR1 LNHDA, CDR2 SQIVND (reference sequence). CDR3 in DNA: TGTGCCAGTAGTACGGGGACTAGCGGGAACTACGAGCAGTACTTC. Protein: CASSTGTSGNYEQYF.

V is TRBV9 and J is TRBJ1-3; D may be TRBD1 (6 bases). This CDR3 contains 14 residues. The V gene lost 0 bases and the J gene lost 7 bases, with 11 bases spanning the gap. Looked up from germline, CDR1 is SGDLS and CDR2 is YYNGEE. The CDR3 region is CASSVDQGPNTIYF. DNA of the CDR3: TGTGCCAGCAGCGTAGATCAGGGGCCCAACACCATATATTTT. The full variable domain, its missing parts supplied by reference TRBV9 and TRBJ1-3, is DSGVTQTPKHLITATGQRVTLRCSPRSGDLSVYWYQQSLDQGLQFLIQYYNGEERAKGNILERFSAQQFPDLHSELNLSSLELGDSALYFCASSVDQGPNTIYFGEGSWLTVV.

The chain combines TRBV6-1 with TRBJ1-6, with D hard to call. This CDR3 comprises 15 residues. The V and J ends lost 10 bases and 2 bases respectively, with 15 bases between them. Germline loops: CDR1 MNHNS, CDR2 SASEGT. The CDR3 is CATFLGVAYNSPLHF. CDR3 bases: TGTGCCACCTTTCTTGGGGTGGCCTATAATTCACCCCTCCACTTT.

V usage is TRBV19 and J usage is TRBJ2-5; no definite D call. This CDR3 is built from 14 residues. V was cut by 3 bases and J by 2 bases, with 10 bases left in between. Germline values: CDR1 LNHDA, CDR2 SQIVND (reference sequence). The CDR3 loop reads CASSIARDQETQYF. In nucleotides, the CDR3 is TGTGCCAGTAGTATTGCGAGAGATCAAGAGACCCAGTACTTC.

This clone was detected a few times. The chain uses TRBV28 and TRBJ1-5, with D perhaps TRBD1 (5 bases). V was trimmed by 8 bases and J by 0 bases, leaving 35 bases between them. Germline V gene sequence: CDR1 MDHEN, CDR2 SYDVKM. The CDR3 is 22 residues long. The CDR3 loop is CASFGWTVLGAAPFFSNQPQHF. In DNA, the CDR3 is TGTGCCAGCTTTGGGTGGACGGTCCTCGGGGCCGCTCCATTCTTTAGCAATCAGCCCCAGCATTTT.

The rearrangement joins TRBV7-2 to TRBJ1-6; D might be TRBD1 (6 bases). V dropped 6 bases and J dropped 6 bases, with 15 bases sitting between them. Germline assignment: CDR1 SGHTA and CDR2 FQGNSA. There are 15 residues in the CDR3. CDR3 in amino acids: CASRPPGAGNSPLHF. DNA of the CDR3: TGTGCCAGCAGGCCACCAGGGGCGGGTAATTCACCCCTCCACTTT.

On this clone itself: The sample contains more than one DNA sequence encoding this CDR3. CDR3 loop: CASSPQEGGGEKLFF. CDR3 DNA: TGCGCCAGCAGCCCCCAGGAGGGCGGGGGTGAAAAACTGTTTTTT. The rearrangement joins TRBV5-1 to TRBJ1-4; TRBD1 might be the D (5 bases). Looked up from germline, CDR1 is SGHRS and CDR2 is YFSETQ. V lost 4 bases and J 7 bases, leaving 17 bases between the germline ends. CDR3 length equals 15 residues. Full variable domain (missing parts from reference TRBV5-1 and TRBJ1-4): KAGVTQTPRYLIKTRGQQVTLSCSPISGHRSVSWYQQTPGQGLQFLFEYFSETQRNKGNFPGRFSGRQFSNSRSEMNVSTLELGDSALYLCASSPQEGGGEKLFFGSGTQLSVL.

The chain combines TRBV27 with TRBJ1-6, with D hard to call. The germline V gene has CDR1 MNHEY and CDR2 SMNVEV (reference sequence). This CDR3 comprises 15 residues. V dropped 7 bases and J dropped 5 bases, with 15 bases sitting between them. The DNA of the CDR3 is TGTGCCAGCACCCTTCGGCGGCAGGATAATTCACCCCTCCACTTT. Translation gives CASTLRRQDNSPLHF.

The genes are TRBV4-1 and TRBJ2-1; D might be TRBD2 (6 bases). Germline values: CDR1 MGHRA, CDR2 YSYEKL. This CDR3 region has 12 residues. V was trimmed by 4 bases and J by 8 bases, leaving 9 bases between them. The CDR3, as DNA: TGCGCCAGCAGCCCAGGGACTTATGAGCAGTTCTTC. This gives the protein CASSPGTYEQFF.

The gene calls are TRBV19 and TRBJ2-7, with a tentative D call TRBD1 (6 bases). This CDR3 comprises 14 residues. V lost 5 bases, J lost 0 bases, and 11 bases lay in between. The germline gives CDR1 LNHDA, CDR2 SQIVND (reference sequence). The CDR3 protein is CASSWDTDSYEQYF. For the CDR3, the DNA is TGTGCCAGTAGTTGGGACACGGACTCCTACGAGCAGTACTTC.

This chain connects TRBV5-1 to TRBJ2-3, with 7 bases lining up with TRBD1. V gave up 0 bases and J gave up 1 base; unmatched junction bases: 5. Per germline, CDR1 SGHRS and CDR2 YFSETQ. The length of the CDR3 is 16 residues. CDR3 DNA: TGCGCCAGCAGCTTGGGAAGGGGGCTGGGCACAGATACGCAGTATTTT. This codes for CASSLGRGLGTDTQYF.

The chain combines TRBV4-1 with TRBJ1-1; TRBD1 matches 8 bases. Losses at the gene ends were 4 bases for V and 5 bases for J; bases not matched to a gene: 9. CDR1 and CDR2 (germline): MGHRA, YSYEKL. The CDR3 sequence is 15 residues long. In DNA, the CDR3 is TGCGCCAGCAGCCGAAACCAGGGGGCGAGAACTGAAGCTTTCTTT. It codes for CASSRNQGARTEAFF.

A remark on this clone: The junction departs from the called germline gene at one end, perhaps through a read error. The rearrangement links TRBV29-1 to TRBJ2-7, with 7 bases that match TRBD2. The CDR3 is made up of 12 amino acids. In germline, CDR1 is SQVTM, CDR2 ANQGSEA. The CDR3 bases are TGTGCACGGACTAGTGATACCTACGAGCAGTACTTC. It translates to CARTSDTYEQYF.

The chain combines TRBV6-6 with TRBJ2-1; 7 positions agree with TRBD2. The V and J ends lost 7 bases and 4 bases, in that order; junction bases with no gene match: 13. CDR1 MNHNY and CDR2 SVGAGI come from the germline V gene (reference sequence). This CDR3 comprises 16 residues. Written as DNA, the CDR3 is TGTGCCAGCAACGGTGGCCGGGCTAGCGGTTACAATGAGCAGTTCTTC. It is translated as CASNGGRASGYNEQFF.

This chain joins TRBV7-9 and TRBJ2-1, with 13 bases fitting TRBD2. This CDR3 has 17 residues. V trimming: 4 bases; J trimming: 3 bases; junction bases outside the gene matches: 6. Germline lookup yields CDR1 SEHNR and CDR2 FQNEAQ (reference sequence). The CDR3 DNA is TGTGCCAGCAGCTCGGGACTAGCGGGAACTCTCTACAATGAGCAGTTCTTC. It yields the protein CASSSGLAGTLYNEQFF.

The gene calls are TRBV4-1 and TRBJ1-2; possibly TRBD1 for D (6 bases). CDR1 MGHRA and CDR2 YSYEKL come from the germline V gene. This CDR3 spans 16 amino acids. V was shortened by 0 bases and J by 1 base, with 12 bases between the two germline ends. The CDR3 sequence: CASSQDGDTDNYGYTF. Written as DNA, the CDR3 is TGCGCCAGCAGCCAAGACGGGGACACGGATAACTATGGCTACACCTTC.

This chain connects TRBV25-1 to TRBJ2-1; 7 bases are a match to TRBD1. The CDR3 is made up of 12 amino acids. Trimming at V came to 6 bases and at J to 9 bases, leaving 5 bases not matched to a gene. CDR1 MGHDK and CDR2 SYGVNS come from the germline V gene. The DNA for the CDR3 is TGTGCCAGCAGCCAAGACAGGGCTGAGCAGTTCTTC. It translates to CASSQDRAEQFF.

The chain uses TRBV5-1 and TRBJ2-2; 9 bases fit TRBD2. V lost 3 bases to trimming and J lost 4 bases; unmatched junction nucleotides: 13. CDR3 length equals 18 residues. Germline V CDR1 and CDR2: SGHRS, YFSETQ. The CDR3 here is CASSSRSSGRQGTGELFF. CDR3 DNA: TGCGCCAGCAGCTCCCGGTCCAGCGGGAGGCAAGGCACCGGGGAGCTGTTTTTT.

In its sample, this clone was seen once. The V and J genes are TRBV5-5 and TRBJ1-2; D unclear. The V and J ends lost 4 bases and 8 bases respectively, with 12 bases between them. The CDR3 has 12 amino acids. The germline V gene encodes CDR1 SGHKS and CDR2 YYEKEE (reference sequence). The CDR3: CASSTASEGYTF. CDR3 sequence (DNA): TGTGCCAGCAGCACAGCCTCGGAGGGCTACACCTTC.

The V gene is TRBV5-6, the J gene TRBJ2-6, with 9 nucleotides matching TRBD1. The length of the CDR3 is 16 residues. Per germline, CDR1 SGHDT and CDR2 YYEEEE. J was trimmed by 2 bases and V by 4 bases; bases with no gene match: 4. CDR3 sequence reads: CASSLQGAAGANVLTF. The CDR3 DNA sequence: TGTGCCAGCAGCCTACAGGGGGCGGCTGGGGCCAACGTCCTGACTTTC.

V usage is TRBV14 and J usage is TRBJ2-3; D not resolved. Germline lookup yields CDR1 SGHDN and CDR2 FVKESK. The length of the CDR3 is 13 residues. V lost 0 bases and J 3 bases, leaving 4 bases between the germline ends. The DNA for the CDR3 is TGTGCCAGCAGCCAAGATCTTACAGATACGCAGTATTTT. It encodes CASSQDLTDTQYF.

This clone was detected only a few times. This rearrangement joins TRBV7-9 to TRBJ1-2; the D gene is possibly TRBD1 (5 bases). Trimming stripped 5 bases from V and 2 bases from J, with 12 bases between. This CDR3 comprises 14 residues. Germline CDR1 and CDR2: SEHNR and FQNEAQ (reference sequence). The chain's CDR3 is CASSDSGANYGYTF. In nucleotides, the CDR3 is TGTGCCAGCAGCGACTCCGGGGCCAACTATGGCTACACCTTC.

The gene calls are TRBV18 and TRBJ2-1; 8 bases agree with TRBD1. This CDR3 region has 15 residues. V lost 3 bases to trimming and J lost 4 bases; unmatched junction nucleotides: 5. Per germline, CDR1 KGHSH and CDR2 LQKENI. CDR3 loop: CASSPSRGRYNEQFF. CDR3 sequence (DNA): TGTGCCAGCTCACCCAGCAGGGGGCGTTACAATGAGCAGTTCTTC. Full variable domain (rest looked up from reference TRBV18 and TRBJ2-1): NAGVMQNPRHLVRRRGQEARLRCSPMKGHSHVYWYRQLPEEGLKFMVYLQKENIIDESGMPKERFSAEFPKEGPSILRIQQVVRGDSAAYFCASSPSRGRYNEQFFGPGTRLTVL.